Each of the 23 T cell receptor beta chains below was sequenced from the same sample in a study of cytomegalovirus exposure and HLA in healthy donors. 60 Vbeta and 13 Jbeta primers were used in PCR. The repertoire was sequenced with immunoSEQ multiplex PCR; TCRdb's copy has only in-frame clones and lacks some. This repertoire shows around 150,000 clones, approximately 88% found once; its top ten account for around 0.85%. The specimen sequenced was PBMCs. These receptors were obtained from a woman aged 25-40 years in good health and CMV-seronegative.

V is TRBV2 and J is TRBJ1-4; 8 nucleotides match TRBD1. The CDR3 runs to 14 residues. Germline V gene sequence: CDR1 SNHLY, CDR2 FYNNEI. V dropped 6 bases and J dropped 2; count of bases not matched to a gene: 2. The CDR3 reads CASRWTGTNEKLFF. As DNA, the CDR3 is TGTGCCAGCAGATGGACAGGGACTAATGAAAAACTGTTTTTT. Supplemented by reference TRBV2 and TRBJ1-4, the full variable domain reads EPEVTQTPSHQVTQMGQEVILRCVPISNHLYFYWYRQILGQKVEFLVSFYNNEISEKSEIFDDQFSVERPDGSNFTLKIRSTKLEDSAMYFCASRWTGTNEKLFFGSGTQLSVL.

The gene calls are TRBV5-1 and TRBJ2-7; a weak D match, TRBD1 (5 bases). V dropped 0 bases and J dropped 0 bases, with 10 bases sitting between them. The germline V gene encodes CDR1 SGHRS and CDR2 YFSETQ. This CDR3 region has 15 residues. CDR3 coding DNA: TGCGCCAGCAGCTTGGGATCAGGGATCTCCTACGAGCAGTACTTC. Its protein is CASSLGSGISYEQYF.

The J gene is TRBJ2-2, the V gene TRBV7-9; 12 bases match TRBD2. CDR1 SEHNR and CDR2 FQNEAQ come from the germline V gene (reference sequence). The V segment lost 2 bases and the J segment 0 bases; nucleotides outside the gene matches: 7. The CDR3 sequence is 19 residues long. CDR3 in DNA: TGTGCCAGCAGCTTACGGCCCACTAGCGGGGGGACGAACACCGGGGAGCTGTTTTTT. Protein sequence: CASSLRPTSGGTNTGELFF.

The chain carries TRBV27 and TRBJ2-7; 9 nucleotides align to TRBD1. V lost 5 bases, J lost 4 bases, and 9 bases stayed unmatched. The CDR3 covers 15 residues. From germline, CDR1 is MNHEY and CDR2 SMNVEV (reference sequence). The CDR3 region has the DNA TGTGCCAGCAGTCCGGGGACAGGGACTGCATACGAGCAGTACTTC. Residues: CASSPGTGTAYEQYF.

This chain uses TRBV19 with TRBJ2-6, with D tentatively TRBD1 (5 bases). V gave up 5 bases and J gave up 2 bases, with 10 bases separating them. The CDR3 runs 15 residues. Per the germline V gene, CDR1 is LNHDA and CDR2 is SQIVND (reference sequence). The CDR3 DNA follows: TGTGCCAGTAGTCATGTGGGGCCTGGGGCCAACGTCCTGACTTTC. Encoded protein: CASSHVGPGANVLTF.

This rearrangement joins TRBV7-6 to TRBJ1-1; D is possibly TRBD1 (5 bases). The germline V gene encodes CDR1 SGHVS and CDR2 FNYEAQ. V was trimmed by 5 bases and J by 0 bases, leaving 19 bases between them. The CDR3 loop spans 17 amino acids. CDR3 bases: TGTGCCAGCAGCCCCTTTCGGGGGAAGTTATTGAACACTGAAGCTTTCTTT. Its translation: CASSPFRGKLLNTEAFF.

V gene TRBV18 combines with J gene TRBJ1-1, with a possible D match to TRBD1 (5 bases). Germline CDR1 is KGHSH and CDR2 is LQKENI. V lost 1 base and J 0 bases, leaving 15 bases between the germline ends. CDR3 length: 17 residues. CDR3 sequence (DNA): TGTGCCAGCTCACCACTCCCCCTAGGGGCAATGAACACTGAAGCTTTCTTT. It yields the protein CASSPLPLGAMNTEAFF.

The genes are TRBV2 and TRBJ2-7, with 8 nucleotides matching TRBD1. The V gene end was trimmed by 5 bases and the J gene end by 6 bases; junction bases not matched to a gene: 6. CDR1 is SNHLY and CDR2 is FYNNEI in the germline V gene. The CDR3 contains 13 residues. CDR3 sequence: CASSKGTGGEQYF. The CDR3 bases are TGTGCCAGCAGTAAAGGGACAGGAGGCGAGCAGTACTTC.

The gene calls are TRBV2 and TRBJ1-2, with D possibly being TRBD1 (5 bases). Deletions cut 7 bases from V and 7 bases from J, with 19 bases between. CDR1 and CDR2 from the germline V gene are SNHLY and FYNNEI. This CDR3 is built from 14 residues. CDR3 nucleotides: TGTGCCAGCATGGACCCCAGGGTGCGGAGTGGCTACACCTTC. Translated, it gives CASMDPRVRSGYTF.

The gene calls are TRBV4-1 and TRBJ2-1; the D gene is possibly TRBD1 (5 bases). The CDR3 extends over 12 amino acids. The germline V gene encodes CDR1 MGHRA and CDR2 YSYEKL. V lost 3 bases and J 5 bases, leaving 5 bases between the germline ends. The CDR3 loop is CASSQTDNEQFF. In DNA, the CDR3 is TGCGCCAGCAGCCAGACAGACAATGAGCAGTTCTTC.

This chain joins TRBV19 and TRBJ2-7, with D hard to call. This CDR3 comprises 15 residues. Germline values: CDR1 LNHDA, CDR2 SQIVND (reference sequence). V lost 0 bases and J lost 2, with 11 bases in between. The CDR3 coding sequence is TGTGCCAGTAGTATAGAGGCGACAACCCCCTACGAGCAGTACTTC. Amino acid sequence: CASSIEATTPYEQYF.

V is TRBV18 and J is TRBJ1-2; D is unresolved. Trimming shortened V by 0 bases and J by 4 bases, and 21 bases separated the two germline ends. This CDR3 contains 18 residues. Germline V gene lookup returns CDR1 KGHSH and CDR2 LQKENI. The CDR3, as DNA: TGTGCCAGCTCACCACCGCCCGGATCCGATCCCACTATCTATGGCTACACCTTC. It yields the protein CASSPPPGSDPTIYGYTF.

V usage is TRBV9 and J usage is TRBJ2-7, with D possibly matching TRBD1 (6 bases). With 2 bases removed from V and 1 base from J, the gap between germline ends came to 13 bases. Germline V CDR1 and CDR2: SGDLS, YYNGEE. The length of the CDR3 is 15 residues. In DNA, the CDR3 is TGTGCCAGCAGCGTGGGCCCACAGGGTTCCTACGAGCAGTACTTC. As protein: CASSVGPQGSYEQYF.

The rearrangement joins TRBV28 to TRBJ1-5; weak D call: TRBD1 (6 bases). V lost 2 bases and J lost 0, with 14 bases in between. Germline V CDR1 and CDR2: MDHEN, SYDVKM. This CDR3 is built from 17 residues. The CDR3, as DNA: TGTGCCAGCAGTTTAGGCAGGGGACGTAATAGCAATCAGCCCCAGCATTTT. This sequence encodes CASSLGRGRNSNQPQHF.

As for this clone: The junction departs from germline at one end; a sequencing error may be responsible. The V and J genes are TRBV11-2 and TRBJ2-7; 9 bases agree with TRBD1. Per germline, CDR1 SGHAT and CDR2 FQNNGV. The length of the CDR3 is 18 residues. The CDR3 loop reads CASSRRGGPTGQGYGQYF. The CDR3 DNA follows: TGTGCCAGCAGCAGAAGAGGGGGGCCAACGGGACAGGGCTACGGGCAGTACTTC.

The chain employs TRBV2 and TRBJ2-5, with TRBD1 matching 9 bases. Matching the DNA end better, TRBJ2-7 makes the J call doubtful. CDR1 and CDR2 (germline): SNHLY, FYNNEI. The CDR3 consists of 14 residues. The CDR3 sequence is CASTTQGASYEQYF. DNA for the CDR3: TGTGCCAGCACTACACAGGGGGCCTCCTACGAGCAGTACTTC.

CDR3 coding DNA: TGTGCCAGCTCTTATCAGGGAGGGCCAAACTATGGCTACACCTTC. This sequence encodes CASSYQGGPNYGYTF. V is TRBV18 and J is TRBJ1-2; D might be TRBD1 (5 bases). Deletions cut 6 bases from V and 2 bases from J, with 16 bases between. Germline CDR1 reads KGHSH; CDR2 reads LQKENI. The CDR3 totals 15 residues. Full variable domain (missing parts from reference TRBV18 and TRBJ1-2): NAGVMQNPRHLVRRRGQEARLRCSPMKGHSHVYWYRQLPEEGLKFMVYLQKENIIDESGMPKERFSAEFPKEGPSILRIQQVVRGDSAAYFCASSYQGGPNYGYTFGSGTRLTVV.

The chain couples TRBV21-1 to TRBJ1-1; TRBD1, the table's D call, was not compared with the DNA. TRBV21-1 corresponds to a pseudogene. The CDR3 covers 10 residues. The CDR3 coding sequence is TGTGCCAGCAGCAAGGGCCGGGCTTTCTTT. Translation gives CASSKGRAFF.

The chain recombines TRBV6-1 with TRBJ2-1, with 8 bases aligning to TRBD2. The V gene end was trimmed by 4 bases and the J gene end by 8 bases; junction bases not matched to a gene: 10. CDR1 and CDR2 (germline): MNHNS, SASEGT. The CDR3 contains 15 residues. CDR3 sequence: CASSAGTSGIYEQFF. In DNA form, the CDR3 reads TGTGCCAGCAGTGCCGGGACTAGTGGGATTTATGAGCAGTTCTTC.

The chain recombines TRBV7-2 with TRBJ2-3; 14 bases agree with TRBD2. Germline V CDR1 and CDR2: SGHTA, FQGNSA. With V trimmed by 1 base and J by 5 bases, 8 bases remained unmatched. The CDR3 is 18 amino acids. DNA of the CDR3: TGTGCCAGCAGCTTAGGACGGGGGACTAGCGGGAGAATAGATACGCAGTATTTT. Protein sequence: CASSLGRGTSGRIDTQYF.

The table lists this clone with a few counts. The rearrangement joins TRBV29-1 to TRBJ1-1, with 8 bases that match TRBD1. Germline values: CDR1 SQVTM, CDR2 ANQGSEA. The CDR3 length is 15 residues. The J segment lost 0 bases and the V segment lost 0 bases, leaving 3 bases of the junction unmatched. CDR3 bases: TGCAGCGTTGAAGATCGACAGGGGATGAACACTGAAGCTTTCTTT. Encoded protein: CSVEDRQGMNTEAFF.

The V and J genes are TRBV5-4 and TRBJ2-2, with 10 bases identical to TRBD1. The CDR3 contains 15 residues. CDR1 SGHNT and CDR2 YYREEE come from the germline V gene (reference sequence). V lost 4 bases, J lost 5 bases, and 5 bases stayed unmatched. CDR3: CASSLGTGDTGELFF. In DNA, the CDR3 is TGTGCCAGCAGCCTGGGGACAGGGGATACCGGGGAGCTGTTTTTT.

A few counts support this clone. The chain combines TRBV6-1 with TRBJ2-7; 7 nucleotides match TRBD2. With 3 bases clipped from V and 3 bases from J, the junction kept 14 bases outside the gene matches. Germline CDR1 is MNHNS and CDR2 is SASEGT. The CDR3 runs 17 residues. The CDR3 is CASSENPSSGLFYEQYF. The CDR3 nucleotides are TGTGCCAGCAGTGAGAACCCTTCTAGCGGACTTTTCTACGAGCAGTACTTC.